The clone carrying this TCR beta chain has a handful of counts. Its antigen is still unknown. This entry belongs to a study of T cells after yellow fever vaccination. Study context: SMART-Seq v4 Ultra Low Input prepared the low-cell-number fractions. Study results and limitations: Secondary responses were weaker yet peaked faster, day 5 versus 15. Post-booster reappearance was seen for most primary-vaccination clones (roughly 96% CD4, about 90% CD8).

For TCR, cDNA came from 5'RACE template switching, which added a universal primer site and UMIs. TCRdb independently ran MiXCR on the 5' RACE reads; one entry per CDR3 protein. The table lists about 550,000 distinct CDR3 sequences, approximately 21% of them singletons. The CDR3 contains 14 residues. V was trimmed by 4 bases and J by 7 bases, leaving 15 bases between them. Germline V gene sequence: CDR1 SGHRS, CDR2 YFSETQ. The rearrangement joins TRBV5-1 to TRBJ2-1; maybe TRBD1 (6 bases). The material was PBMCs, obtained 15 days after the yellow fever booster vaccination. The receptor's source is a man between 25 and 39 years old who received the YFV17D yellow fever vaccine. CDR3 region: CASSGSFQGNEQFF. The CDR3, as DNA: TGCGCCAGCAGCGGGAGTTTTCAGGGGAATGAGCAGTTCTTC.